This is a list of T cell receptor beta chains from one sample in a study of blood T cell repertoires in COVID-19. Assay used: immunoSEQ multiplex PCR; TCRdb lists only in-frame clones, some missing. The table lists around 270,000 clones, about 89% of them singletons. The sample comprised peripheral blood. The receptors were sampled from a man between 40 and 49 years old who had recovered from COVID-19. Each CDR3 is given with its conserved first and last residue. Each record gives: CDR3 length, D gene, V gene, clone size, J gene, CDR3 DNA, CDR3 protein. The D gene is left open where the match is weak. Rows may omit the clone size; those that give it use once, few, many or a size class.

13	TRBD1	TRBV7-9	NA	TRBJ1-2	TGTGCCAGCAGCTTGCCGGACAGGGCAGGCTACACCTTC	CASSLPDRAGYTF
21	NA	TRBV19	NA	TRBJ1-2	TGTGCCAGTGTCCCCCTCGAGGGGGGGCTCAAACAGGGACCCCCGTGGGGCGGCTACACCTTC	CASVPLEGGLKQGPPWGGYTF
15	NA	TRBV9	NA	TRBJ2-3	TGTGCCAGCAGCTACTCCGGGACTTACACAGATACGCAGTATTTT	CASSYSGTYTDTQYF
16	NA	TRBV15	NA	TRBJ2-3	TGTGCCACCAGCAGAGAACGCAGGATTGACACAGATACGCAGTATTTT	CATSRERRIDTDTQYF
18	TRBD1	TRBV5-5	NA	TRBJ2-2	TGTGCCAGCAGCTCTCGTGGCAGGGGGTACGCGAACACCGGGGAGCTGTTTTTT	CASSSRGRGYANTGELFF
13	NA	TRBV6-6	NA	TRBJ1-2	TGTGCCAGCACCCCCCGGGAAAGTGGTGGCTACACCTTC	CASTPRESGGYTF
16	NA	TRBV5-6	NA	TRBJ1-3	TGTGCCAGCAGCTGGGGCACAGCAATCTCTGGAAACACCATATATTTT	CASSWGTAISGNTIYF
13	NA	TRBV15	NA	TRBJ1-2	TGTGCCACCAACAGAGGGGATCCGGGAGGCTACACCTTC	CATNRGDPGGYTF
12	NA	TRBV24-1	few	TRBJ2-1	TGTGCCACCAGTGATCCAGGACAGAAGCAGTTCTTC	CATSDPGQKQFF
15	TRBD2	TRBV6-5	NA	TRBJ2-7	TGTGCCAGCAGCCCCCAGGAGCGGGGACCCTACGAGCAGTACTTC	CASSPQERGPYEQYF